The source of this T cell receptor beta chain is a study of post-analysis software for immune sequencing data. The study's findings and limits: Patients with multiple sclerosis recorded significantly lower normalized Chao1 diversity than controls, the study found. About 5 TRBV segments occurring more often in patients than controls included TRBV5-6, TRBV5-1 and TRBV20-1.

This CDR3 is 15 amino acids long. The germline CDR1 and CDR2 sequences are MDHEN and SYDVKM. Unique molecular identifiers tagged the TCR beta cDNA libraries. A population of about 0.85 to 11 million T cells gave rise to 450,000 to 500,000 cDNA molecules. One entry per CDR3 protein results from TCRdb running MiXCR on the PCR reads. The table shows approximately 730,000 distinct CDR3 sequences, with 25% to 30% occurring only once. There are a few counts of this clonotype. Its antigen is not identified. The chain employs TRBV28 and TRBJ2-5; D is unresolved. Gene TRBJ2-7 matches the end of the DNA better, so the J call may be wrong. The TCR comes from a girl aged 5-17 years with multiple sclerosis. The sequenced sample was blood. This CDR3 reads CASKRKGKIGYEQYF. CDR3 in DNA: TGTGCCAGCAAACGAAAAGGGAAAATCGGTTACGAGCAGTACTTC.